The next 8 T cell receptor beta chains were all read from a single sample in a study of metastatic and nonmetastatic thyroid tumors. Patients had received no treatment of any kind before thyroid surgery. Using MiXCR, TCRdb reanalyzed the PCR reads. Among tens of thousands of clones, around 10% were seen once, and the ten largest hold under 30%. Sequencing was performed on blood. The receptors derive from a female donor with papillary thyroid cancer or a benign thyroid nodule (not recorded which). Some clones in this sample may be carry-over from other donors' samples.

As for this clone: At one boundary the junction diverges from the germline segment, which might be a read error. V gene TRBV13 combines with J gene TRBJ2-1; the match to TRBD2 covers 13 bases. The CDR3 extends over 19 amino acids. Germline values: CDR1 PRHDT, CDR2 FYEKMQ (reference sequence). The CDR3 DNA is TGTGCGAGCAGCGACCTGGGACTAGCGGGGACCCTCCCTTACAATGAGCAGTTCTTC. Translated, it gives CASSDLGLAGTLPYNEQFF.

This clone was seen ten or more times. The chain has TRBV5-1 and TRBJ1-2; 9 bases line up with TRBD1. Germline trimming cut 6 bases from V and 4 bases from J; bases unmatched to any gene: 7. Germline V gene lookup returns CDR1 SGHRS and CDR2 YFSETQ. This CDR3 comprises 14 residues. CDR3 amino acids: CASKEGQGGYGYTF. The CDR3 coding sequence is TGCGCCAGCAAGGAGGGACAGGGAGGCTATGGCTACACCTTC.

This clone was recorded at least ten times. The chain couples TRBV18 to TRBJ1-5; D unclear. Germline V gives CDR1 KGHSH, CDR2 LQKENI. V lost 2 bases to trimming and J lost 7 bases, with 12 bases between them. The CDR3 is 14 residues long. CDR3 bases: TGTGCCAGCTCACCAGGAGGCGGTAGGCAGCCCCAGCATTTT. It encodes CASSPGGGRQPQHF.

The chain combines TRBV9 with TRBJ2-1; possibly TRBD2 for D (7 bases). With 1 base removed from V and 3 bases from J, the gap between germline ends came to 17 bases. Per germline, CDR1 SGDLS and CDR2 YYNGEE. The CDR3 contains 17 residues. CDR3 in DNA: TGTGCCAGCAGCGTATGGGGGGCGGGAGAAGGCTACAATGAGCAGTTCTTC. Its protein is CASSVWGAGEGYNEQFF. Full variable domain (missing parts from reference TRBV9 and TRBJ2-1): DSGVTQTPKHLITATGQRVTLRCSPRSGDLSVYWYQQSLDQGLQFLIQYYNGEERAKGNILERFSAQQFPDLHSELNLSSLELGDSALYFCASSVWGAGEGYNEQFFGPGTRLTVL.

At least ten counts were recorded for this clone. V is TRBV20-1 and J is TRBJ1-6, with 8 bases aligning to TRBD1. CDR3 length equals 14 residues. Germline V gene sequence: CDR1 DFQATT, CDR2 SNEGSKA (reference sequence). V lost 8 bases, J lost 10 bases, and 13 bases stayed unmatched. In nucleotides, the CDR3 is TGCAGTTCCAGGACCCAGGGGGCCGTATCACCCCTCCACTTT. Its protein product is CSSRTQGAVSPLHF.

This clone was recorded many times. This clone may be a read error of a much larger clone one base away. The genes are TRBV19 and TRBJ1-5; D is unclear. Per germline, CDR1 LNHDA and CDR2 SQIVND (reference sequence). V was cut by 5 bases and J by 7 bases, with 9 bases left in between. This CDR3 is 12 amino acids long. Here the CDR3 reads CASSVAVQPQHF. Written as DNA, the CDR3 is TGTGCCAGTAGTGTAGCAGTCCAGCCCCAGCATTTT.

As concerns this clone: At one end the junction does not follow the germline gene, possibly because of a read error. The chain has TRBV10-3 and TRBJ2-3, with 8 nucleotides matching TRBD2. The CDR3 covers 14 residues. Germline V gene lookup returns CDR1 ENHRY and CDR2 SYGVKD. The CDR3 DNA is TGTGCCATCATTGAGAGCGGGAGCACAGATACGCGGTATTTT. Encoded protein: CAIIESGSTDTRYF.

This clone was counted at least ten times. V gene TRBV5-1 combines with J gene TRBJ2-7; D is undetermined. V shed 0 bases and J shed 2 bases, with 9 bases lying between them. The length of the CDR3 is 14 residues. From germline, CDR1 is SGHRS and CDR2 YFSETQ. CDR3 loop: CASSLAVSTYEQYF. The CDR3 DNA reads TGCGCCAGCAGCTTGGCGGTCAGTACCTACGAGCAGTACTTC.